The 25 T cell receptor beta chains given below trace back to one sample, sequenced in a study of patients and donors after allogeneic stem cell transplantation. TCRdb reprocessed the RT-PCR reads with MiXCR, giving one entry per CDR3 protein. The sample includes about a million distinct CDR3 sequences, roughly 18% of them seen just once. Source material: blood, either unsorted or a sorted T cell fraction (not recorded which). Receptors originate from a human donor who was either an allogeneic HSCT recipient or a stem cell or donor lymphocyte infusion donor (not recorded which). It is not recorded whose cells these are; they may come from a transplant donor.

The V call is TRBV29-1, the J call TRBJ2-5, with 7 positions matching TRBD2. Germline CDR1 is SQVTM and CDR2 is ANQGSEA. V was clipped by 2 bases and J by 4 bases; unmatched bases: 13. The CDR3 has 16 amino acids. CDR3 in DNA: TGCAGCGTTGAAATGGAGGGGAGGGGAGGTCCAGAGACCCAGTACTTC. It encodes CSVEMEGRGGPETQYF.

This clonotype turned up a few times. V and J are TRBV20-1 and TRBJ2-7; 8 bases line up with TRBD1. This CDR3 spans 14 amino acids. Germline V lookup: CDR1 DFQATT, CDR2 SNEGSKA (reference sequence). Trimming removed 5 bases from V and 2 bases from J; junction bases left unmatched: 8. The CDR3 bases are TGCAGTGCTGGGCCCGGGACAGGCACCTACGAGCAGTACTTC. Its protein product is CSAGPGTGTYEQYF.

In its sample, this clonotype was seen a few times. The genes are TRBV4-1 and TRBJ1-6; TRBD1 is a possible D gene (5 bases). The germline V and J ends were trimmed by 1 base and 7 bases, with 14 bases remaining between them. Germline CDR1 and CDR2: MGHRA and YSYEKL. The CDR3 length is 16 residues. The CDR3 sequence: CASSQVPWGENSPLHF. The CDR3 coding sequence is TGCGCCAGCAGCCAAGTCCCCTGGGGGGAAAATTCACCCCTCCACTTT.

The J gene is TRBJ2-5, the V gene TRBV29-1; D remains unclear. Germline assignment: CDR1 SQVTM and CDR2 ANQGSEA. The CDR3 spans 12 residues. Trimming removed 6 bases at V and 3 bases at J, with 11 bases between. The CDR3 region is CSVPGRKETQYF. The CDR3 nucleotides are TGCAGCGTGCCCGGGCGCAAAGAGACCCAGTACTTC.

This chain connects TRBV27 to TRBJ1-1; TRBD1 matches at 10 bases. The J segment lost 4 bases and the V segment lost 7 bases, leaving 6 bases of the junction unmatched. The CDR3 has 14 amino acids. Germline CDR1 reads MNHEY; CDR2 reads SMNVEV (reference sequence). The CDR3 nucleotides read TGTGCCAGCACCCACGGACAGGGGGGCACTGAAGCTTTCTTT. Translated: CASTHGQGGTEAFF.

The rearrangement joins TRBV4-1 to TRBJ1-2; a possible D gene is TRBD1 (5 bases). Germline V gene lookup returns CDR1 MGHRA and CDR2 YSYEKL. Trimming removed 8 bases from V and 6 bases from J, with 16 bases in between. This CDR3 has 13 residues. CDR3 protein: CASSPLGGHGYTF. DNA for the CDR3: TGCGCCAGCTCCCCCTTGGGGGGTCATGGCTACACCTTC.

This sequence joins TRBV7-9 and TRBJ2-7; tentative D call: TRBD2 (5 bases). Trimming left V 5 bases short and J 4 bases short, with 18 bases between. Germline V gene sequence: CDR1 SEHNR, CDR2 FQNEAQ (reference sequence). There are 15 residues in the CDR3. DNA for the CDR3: TGTGCCAGCAGCCCCCGAGGGTTAGAAGAATACGAGCAGTACTTC. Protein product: CASSPRGLEEYEQYF.

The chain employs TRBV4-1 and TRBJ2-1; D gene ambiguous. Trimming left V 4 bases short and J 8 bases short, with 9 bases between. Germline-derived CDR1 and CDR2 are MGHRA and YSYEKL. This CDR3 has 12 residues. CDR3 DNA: TGCGCCAGCAGCCGTCCTAGGGATGAGCAGTTCTTC. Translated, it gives CASSRPRDEQFF.

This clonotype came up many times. The CDR3 sequence: CASSLAGYYEQYF. CDR3 coding DNA: TGTGCCAGCAGCTTAGCAGGATACTACGAGCAGTACTTC. The chain joins TRBV7-6 to TRBJ2-7; D is undetermined. CDR1 SGHVS and CDR2 FNYEAQ come from the germline V gene. The V end lost 0 bases, the J end lost 3 bases, and 6 bases lay between the germline ends. The CDR3 contains 13 residues.

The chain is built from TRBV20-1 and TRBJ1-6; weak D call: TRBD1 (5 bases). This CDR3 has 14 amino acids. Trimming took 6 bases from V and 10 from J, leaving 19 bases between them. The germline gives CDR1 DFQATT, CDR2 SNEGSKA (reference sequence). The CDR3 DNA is TGCAGTGCCCATCCTGGGGGAGTGGGCTCACCCCTCCACTTT. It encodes CSAHPGGVGSPLHF.

CDR3 region: CASFDREQYF. In DNA, the CDR3 is TGTGCTAGCTTCGACAGGGAGCAGTACTTC. V and J are TRBV12-5 and TRBJ2-7; D is possibly TRBD1 (6 bases). In germline, CDR1 is LGHNT, CDR2 FRNRAP. This CDR3 has 10 amino acids. Trimming shortened V by 9 bases and J by 7 bases, and 10 bases separated the two germline ends.

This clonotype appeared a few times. The DNA for the CDR3 is TGTGCCAGCAGTTACCGGACTAGCGGGAGTAGAAGTGAGCAGTTCTTC. It is translated as CASSYRTSGSRSEQFF. This chain uses TRBV6-5 with TRBJ2-1; 13 bases line up with TRBD2. Trimming removed 2 bases from V and 9 bases from J; junction bases left unmatched: 7. This CDR3 region has 16 residues. In germline, CDR1 is MNHEY, CDR2 SVGAGI.

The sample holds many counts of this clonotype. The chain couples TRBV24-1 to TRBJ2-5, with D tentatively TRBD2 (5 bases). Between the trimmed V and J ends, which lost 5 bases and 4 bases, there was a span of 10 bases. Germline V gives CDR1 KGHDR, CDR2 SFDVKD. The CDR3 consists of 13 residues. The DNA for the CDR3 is TGTGCCACCAGTGGAGCTAGCAGAGAGACCCAGTACTTC. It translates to CATSGASRETQYF.

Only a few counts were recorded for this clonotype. CDR3 region: CASSPPFGDRDEQFF. The CDR3 DNA sequence: TGTGCCAGCAGCCCCCCGTTCGGGGATCGAGATGAGCAGTTCTTC. V is TRBV7-9 and J is TRBJ2-1, with a tentative D call TRBD2 (5 bases). Trimming cost V 5 bases and J 8 bases, with 19 bases left between them. Germline values: CDR1 SEHNR, CDR2 FQNEAQ (reference sequence). CDR3 size: 15 residues.

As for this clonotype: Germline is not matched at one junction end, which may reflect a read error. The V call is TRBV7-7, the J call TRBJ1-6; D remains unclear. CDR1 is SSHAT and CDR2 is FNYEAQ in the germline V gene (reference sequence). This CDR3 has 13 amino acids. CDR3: CASSLDGVSPLHF. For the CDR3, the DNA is TGTGCTAGCAGTTTAGATGGGGTGTCACCCCTCCACTTT. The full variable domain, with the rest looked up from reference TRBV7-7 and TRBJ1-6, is GAGVSQSPRYKVTKRGQDVTLRCDPISSHATLYWYQQALGQGPEFLTYFNYEAQPDKSGLPSDRFSAERPEGSISTLTIQRTEQRDSAMYRCASSLDGVSPLHFGNGTRLTVT.

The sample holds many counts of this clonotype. The CDR3 loop reads CASSAGANTEAFF. The CDR3 DNA sequence: TGCGCCAGCAGCGCGGGTGCGAACACTGAAGCTTTCTTT. The chain couples TRBV5-1 to TRBJ1-1; D is uncertain. Germline assignment: CDR1 SGHRS and CDR2 YFSETQ. The germline V and J ends were trimmed by 4 bases and 1 base, with 8 bases remaining between them. CDR3 size: 13 residues.

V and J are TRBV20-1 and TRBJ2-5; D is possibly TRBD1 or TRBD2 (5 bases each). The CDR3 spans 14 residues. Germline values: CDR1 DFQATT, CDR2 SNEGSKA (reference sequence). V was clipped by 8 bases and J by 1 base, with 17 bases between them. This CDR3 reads CSSRGRDGQETQYF. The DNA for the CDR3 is TGCAGTTCCCGGGGCAGGGATGGCCAAGAGACCCAGTACTTC.

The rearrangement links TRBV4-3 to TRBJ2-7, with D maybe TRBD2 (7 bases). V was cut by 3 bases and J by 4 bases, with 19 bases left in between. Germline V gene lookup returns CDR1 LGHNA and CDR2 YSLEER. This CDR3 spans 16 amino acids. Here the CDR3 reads CASSQGGKGGSYEQYF. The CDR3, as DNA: TGCGCCAGCAGCCAGGGGGGGAAGGGGGGATCGTACGAGCAGTACTTC.

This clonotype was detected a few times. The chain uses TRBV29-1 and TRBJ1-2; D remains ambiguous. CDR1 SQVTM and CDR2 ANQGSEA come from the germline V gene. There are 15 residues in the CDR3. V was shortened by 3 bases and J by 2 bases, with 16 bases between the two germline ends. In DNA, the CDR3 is TGCAGCGTTGACTCACAAGGACGGGAAAACTATGGCTACACCTTC. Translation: CSVDSQGRENYGYTF.

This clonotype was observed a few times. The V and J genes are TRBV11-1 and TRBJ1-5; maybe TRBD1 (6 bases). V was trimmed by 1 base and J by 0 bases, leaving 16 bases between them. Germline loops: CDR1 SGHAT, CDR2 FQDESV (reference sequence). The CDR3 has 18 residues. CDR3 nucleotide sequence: TGTGCCAGCAGCTTAGGCGGACTGAAGGGGGATAGCAATCAGCCCCAGCATTTT. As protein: CASSLGGLKGDSNQPQHF.

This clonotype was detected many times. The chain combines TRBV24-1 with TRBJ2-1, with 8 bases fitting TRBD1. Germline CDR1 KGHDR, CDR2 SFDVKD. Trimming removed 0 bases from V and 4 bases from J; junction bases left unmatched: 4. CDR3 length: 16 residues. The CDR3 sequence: CATSDLDRGPYNEQFF. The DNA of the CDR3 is TGTGCCACCAGTGATTTGGACAGGGGTCCATACAATGAGCAGTTCTTC.

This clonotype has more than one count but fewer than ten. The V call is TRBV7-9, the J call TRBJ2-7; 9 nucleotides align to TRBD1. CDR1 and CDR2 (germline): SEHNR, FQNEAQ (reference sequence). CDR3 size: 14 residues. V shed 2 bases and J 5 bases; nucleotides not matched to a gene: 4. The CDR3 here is CASSLLDRGNEQYF. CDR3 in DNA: TGTGCCAGCAGCTTACTGGACAGGGGTAACGAGCAGTACTTC.

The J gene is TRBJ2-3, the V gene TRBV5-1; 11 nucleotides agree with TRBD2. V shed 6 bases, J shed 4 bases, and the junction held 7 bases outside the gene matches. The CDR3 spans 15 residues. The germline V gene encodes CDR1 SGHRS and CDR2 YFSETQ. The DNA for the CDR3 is TGCGCCAGCAAGACCTTAGCGGGAGGGCCAGATACGCAGTATTTT. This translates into CASKTLAGGPDTQYF.

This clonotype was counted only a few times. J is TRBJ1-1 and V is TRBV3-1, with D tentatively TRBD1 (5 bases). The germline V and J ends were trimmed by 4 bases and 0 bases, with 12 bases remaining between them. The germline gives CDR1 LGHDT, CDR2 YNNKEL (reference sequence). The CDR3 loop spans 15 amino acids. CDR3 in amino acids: CASSLMGRVNTEAFF. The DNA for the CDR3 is TGTGCCAGCAGCCTCATGGGCAGGGTGAACACTGAAGCTTTCTTT.

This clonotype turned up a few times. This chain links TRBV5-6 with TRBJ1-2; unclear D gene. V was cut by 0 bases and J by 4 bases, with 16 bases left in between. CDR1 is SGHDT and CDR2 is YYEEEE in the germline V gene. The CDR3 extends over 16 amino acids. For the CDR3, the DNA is TGTGCCAGCAGCTTGGACTGGGGTCTTGGGCCCTATGGCTACACCTTC. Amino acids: CASSLDWGLGPYGYTF.